These T cell receptor beta chains were read from a single sample in a study of blood T cells in healthy people across ages. In TCRdb, the 5' RACE reads were re-called with MiXCR into one record per CDR3 protein. Of around 800,000 distinct CDR3 sequences detected, approximately 44% appear once; the ten largest clones hold approximately 20%. Sequences were obtained from blood. The receptors shown here come from a man aged 55 to 70 in good health. Each CDR3 is given with its conserved first and last residue. The D gene is left open where the match is weak. The size field is filled for only some rows; it gives once, few, many or a size class.

clone_size: .
d_call: TRBD2
j_call: TRBJ2-4
v_call: TRBV29-1
cdr3_aa: CSVAGAETSVYGQYF
cdr3_nt: TGCAGCGTTGCGGGCGCCGAGACTAGCGTCTACGGGCAGTACTTC

clone_size: .
d_call: TRBD2
j_call: TRBJ2-3
v_call: TRBV6-2/TRBV6-3
cdr3_aa: CASRRRLAGGSTDTQYF
cdr3_nt: TGTGCCAGCAGAAGGAGACTAGCGGGGGGCAGCACAGATACGCAGTATTTT

clone_size: .
d_call: .
j_call: TRBJ2-7
v_call: TRBV6-2/TRBV6-3
cdr3_aa: CASSRQIDEQYF
cdr3_nt: TGTGCCAGCAGTCGCCAAATCGACGAGCAGTACTTC

clone_size: few
d_call: .
j_call: TRBJ2-7
v_call: TRBV9
cdr3_aa: CASSVGVGFSYEQYF
cdr3_nt: TGTGCCAGCAGCGTAGGAGTAGGGTTCTCCTACGAGCAGTACTTC

clone_size: .
d_call: .
j_call: TRBJ1-6
v_call: TRBV5-1
cdr3_aa: CASSLRENSPLHF
cdr3_nt: TGCGCCAGCAGCTTGAGGGAAAATTCACCCCTCCACTTT

clone_size: few
d_call: .
j_call: TRBJ2-3
v_call: TRBV3-1
cdr3_aa: CASSQSITDTQYF
cdr3_nt: TGTGCCAGCAGCCAAAGTATCACAGATACGCAGTATTTT

clone_size: few
d_call: .
j_call: TRBJ2-1
v_call: TRBV29-1
cdr3_aa: CSADSYNEQFF
cdr3_nt: TGCAGCGCGGACAGCTACAATGAGCAGTTCTTC

clone_size: .
d_call: .
j_call: TRBJ2-5
v_call: TRBV10-1
cdr3_aa: CASSSGRAAETQYF
cdr3_nt: TGCGCCAGCAGTTCCGGACGGGCCGCGGAGACCCAGTACTTC

clone_size: few
d_call: .
j_call: TRBJ1-6
v_call: TRBV9
cdr3_aa: CASNGGDSPLHF
cdr3_nt: TGTGCCAGCAACGGCGGGGATTCACCCCTCCACTTT

clone_size: few
d_call: .
j_call: TRBJ1-2
v_call: TRBV4-1
cdr3_aa: CASSQGGTTGVNYGYTF
cdr3_nt: TGCGCCAGCAGCCAAGGCGGGACAACGGGAGTAAACTATGGCTACACCTTC

clone_size: .
d_call: .
j_call: TRBJ2-7
v_call: TRBV9
cdr3_aa: CASSPQGYKDEQYF
cdr3_nt: TGTGCCAGCAGCCCCCAGGGGTATAAAGACGAGCAGTACTTC

clone_size: .
d_call: TRBD1
j_call: TRBJ2-2
v_call: TRBV12-3/TRBV12-4
cdr3_aa: CASSRGLVTGELFF
cdr3_nt: TGTGCCAGCAGTAGGGGGCTGGTCACCGGGGAGCTGTTTTTT

clone_size: many
d_call: .
j_call: TRBJ1-2
v_call: TRBV29-1
cdr3_aa: CSVEGTNLYGYTF
cdr3_nt: TGCAGCGTTGAAGGCACCAACCTCTATGGCTACACCTTC

clone_size: few
d_call: TRBD1
j_call: TRBJ2-7
v_call: TRBV4-1
cdr3_aa: CASSQVPGQGTNEQYF
cdr3_nt: TGCGCCAGCAGCCAAGTACCGGGACAGGGGACCAACGAGCAGTACTTC

clone_size: .
d_call: TRBD2
j_call: TRBJ2-1
v_call: TRBV20-1
cdr3_aa: CSASRPTSGRYNEQFF
cdr3_nt: TGCAGTGCTAGTCGCCCGACTAGCGGCCGCTACAATGAGCAGTTCTTC

clone_size: .
d_call: .
j_call: TRBJ2-2
v_call: TRBV4-1
cdr3_aa: CASSPPRILQGGTGELFF
cdr3_nt: TGCGCCAGCAGCCCACCGCGCATTCTACAGGGTGGCACCGGGGAGCTGTTTTTT

clone_size: .
d_call: .
j_call: TRBJ1-4
v_call: TRBV7-9
cdr3_aa: CASSPRDSNEKLFF
cdr3_nt: TGTGCCAGCAGCCCCCGAGACAGTAATGAAAAACTGTTTTTT

clone_size: .
d_call: .
j_call: TRBJ2-7
v_call: TRBV24-1
cdr3_aa: CATSDSGYGTYEQYF
cdr3_nt: TGTGCCACCAGTGATTCGGGCTACGGGACCTACGAGCAGTACTTC

clone_size: .
d_call: .
j_call: TRBJ1-1
v_call: TRBV20-1
cdr3_aa: CSARPPEENTEAFF
cdr3_nt: TGCAGTGCTAGACCACCTGAGGAGAACACTGAAGCTTTCTTT

clone_size: few
d_call: .
j_call: TRBJ2-7
v_call: TRBV7-2
cdr3_aa: CASTGGLPYHEQYF
cdr3_nt: TGTGCCAGCACCGGAGGGCTTCCCTATCACGAGCAGTACTTC

clone_size: .
d_call: TRBD2
j_call: TRBJ2-3
v_call: TRBV7-3
cdr3_aa: CASNSGLASTDTQYF
cdr3_nt: TGTGCCAGCAACTCGGGACTAGCAAGCACAGATACGCAGTATTTT

clone_size: few
d_call: .
j_call: TRBJ2-3
v_call: TRBV7-2
cdr3_aa: CASSLSRVTDTQYF
cdr3_nt: TGTGCCAGCAGCTTAAGCAGGGTCACAGATACGCAGTATTTT

clone_size: .
d_call: TRBD1
j_call: TRBJ1-2
v_call: TRBV7-2
cdr3_aa: CASSRAGQGGYGYTF
cdr3_nt: TGTGCCAGCAGCCGAGCGGGACAGGGGGGCTATGGCTACACCTTC

clone_size: .
d_call: .
j_call: TRBJ2-2
v_call: TRBV10-3
cdr3_aa: CAISEEGMMAGELFF
cdr3_nt: TGTGCCATCAGTGAGGAGGGAATGATGGCCGGGGAGCTGTTTTTT

clone_size: .
d_call: .
j_call: TRBJ1-1
v_call: TRBV12-3/TRBV12-4
cdr3_aa: CASTTRSWEAFF
cdr3_nt: TGTGCCAGCACCACTAGGAGCTGGGAAGCTTTCTTT

clone_size: .
d_call: TRBD1
j_call: TRBJ2-7
v_call: TRBV18
cdr3_aa: CASSLGQGKNEQYF
cdr3_nt: TGTGCCAGCTCCCTGGGACAGGGGAAGAACGAGCAGTACTTC

clone_size: .
d_call: .
j_call: TRBJ1-2
v_call: TRBV5-6
cdr3_aa: CASSLVQGGLYGYTF
cdr3_nt: TGTGCCAGCAGCTTGGTCCAGGGAGGGCTCTATGGCTACACCTTC

clone_size: .
d_call: TRBD1
j_call: TRBJ1-2
v_call: TRBV7-9
cdr3_aa: CASSLEGGAGYTF
cdr3_nt: TGTGCCAGCAGCTTAGAAGGGGGCGCCGGCTACACCTTC

clone_size: few
d_call: TRBD1
j_call: TRBJ2-7
v_call: TRBV10-3
cdr3_aa: CAISERDRKYEQYF
cdr3_nt: TGTGCCATCAGTGAAAGGGACAGGAAATACGAGCAGTACTTC

clone_size: .
d_call: .
j_call: TRBJ1-2
v_call: TRBV6-6
cdr3_aa: CASSPTGVGGYTF
cdr3_nt: TGTGCCAGCAGCCCGACGGGGGTAGGTGGCTACACCTTC

clone_size: few
d_call: .
j_call: TRBJ2-3
v_call: TRBV9
cdr3_aa: CASSKGQGKIAGDGADTQYF
cdr3_nt: TGTGCCAGCAGCAAGGGACAGGGAAAAATAGCGGGGGACGGTGCAGATACGCAGTATTTT

clone_size: many
d_call: .
j_call: TRBJ1-2
v_call: TRBV20-1
cdr3_aa: CSIYGGASGYTF
cdr3_nt: TGCAGTATCTATGGGGGGGCCTCTGGCTACACCTTC

clone_size: .
d_call: TRBD2
j_call: TRBJ2-1
v_call: TRBV20-1
cdr3_aa: CSARDPGGGGRPLYNEQFF
cdr3_nt: TGCAGTGCTAGAGACCCAGGTGGCGGGGGGCGACCTTTATACAATGAGCAGTTCTTC

clone_size: .
d_call: TRBD1
j_call: TRBJ1-2
v_call: TRBV7-2
cdr3_aa: CASSSEGGYRPYGYTF
cdr3_nt: TGTGCCAGCAGCTCTGAAGGGGGCTACCGCCCCTATGGCTACACCTTC

clone_size: few
d_call: .
j_call: TRBJ2-1
v_call: TRBV27
cdr3_aa: CASSSKRTPYNEQFF
cdr3_nt: TGTGCCAGCAGTTCTAAGCGGACCCCCTACAATGAGCAGTTCTTC

clone_size: .
d_call: .
j_call: TRBJ1-5
v_call: TRBV5-5
cdr3_aa: CASSLVGGSASNQPQHF
cdr3_nt: TGTGCCAGCAGCTTGGTTGGGGGTAGCGCTAGCAATCAGCCCCAGCATTTT

clone_size: .
d_call: .
j_call: TRBJ1-6
v_call: TRBV14
cdr3_aa: CAGSQDLYNSPLHF
cdr3_nt: TGTGCCGGCAGCCAAGATTTGTATAATTCACCCCTCCACTTT